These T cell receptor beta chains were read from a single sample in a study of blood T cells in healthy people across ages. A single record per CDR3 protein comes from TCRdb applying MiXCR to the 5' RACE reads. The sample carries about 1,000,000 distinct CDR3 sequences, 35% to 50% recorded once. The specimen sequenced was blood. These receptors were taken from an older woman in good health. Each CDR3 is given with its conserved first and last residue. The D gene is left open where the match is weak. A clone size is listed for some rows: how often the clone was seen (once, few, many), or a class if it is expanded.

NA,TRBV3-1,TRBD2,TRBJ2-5,TGTGCCAGCAGCCGGACTAGCGGGGGGACCCAAGAGACCCAGTACTTC,CASSRTSGGTQETQYF
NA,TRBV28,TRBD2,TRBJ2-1,TGTGCCAGCAGTTCGCTAGCGGGGGGGGTCAATGAGCAGTTCTTC,CASSSLAGGVNEQFF
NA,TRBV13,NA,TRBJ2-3,TGTGCCGGCAGCTTCCACCAGCACACAGATACGCAGTATTTT,CAGSFHQHTDTQYF
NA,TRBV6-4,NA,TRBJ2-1,TGTGCCAGCAGCGACGAGCTGGATGATGAGCAGTTCTTC,CASSDELDDEQFF
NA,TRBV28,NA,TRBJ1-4,TGTGCCAGCAGTTGGTCAGGGGTTGATGAAAAACTGTTTTTT,CASSWSGVDEKLFF
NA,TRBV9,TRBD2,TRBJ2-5,TGTGCCAGCAGCGTCACCGGGACTAGCTCCGAAGAGACCCAGTACTTC,CASSVTGTSSEETQYF
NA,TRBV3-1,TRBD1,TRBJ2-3,TGTGCCAGCAGCCTGGGACAGGGGGCGTCAGATACGCAGTATTTT,CASSLGQGASDTQYF
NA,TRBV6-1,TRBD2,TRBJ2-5,TGTGCCAGCAGTCAAATTACGGGGGGGCAAGAGACCCAGTACTTC,CASSQITGGQETQYF
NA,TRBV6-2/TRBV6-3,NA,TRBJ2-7,TGTGCCAGCAGTCCGGACAGCGACGAGCAGTACTTC,CASSPDSDEQYF
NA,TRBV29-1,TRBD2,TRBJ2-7,TGCAGCGTTGACGGGGGGGGACCCTACGAGCAGTACTTC,CSVDGGGPYEQYF
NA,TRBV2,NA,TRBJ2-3,TGTGCCAGCAGTGCACTCCCCAACACAGATACGCAGTATTTT,CASSALPNTDTQYF
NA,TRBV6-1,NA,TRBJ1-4,TGTGCCAGCAGAGTCGGAGCAACTAATGAAAAACTGTTTTTT,CASRVGATNEKLFF
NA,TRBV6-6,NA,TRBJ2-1,TGTGCCAGCAGTTACGGCCACAGCTCCTACAATGAGCAGTTCTTC,CASSYGHSSYNEQFF
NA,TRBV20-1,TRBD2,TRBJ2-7,TGCAGTGCGAAACTAGCGGGAGTTTCCTACGAGCAGTACTTC,CSAKLAGVSYEQYF
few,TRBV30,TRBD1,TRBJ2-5,TGTGCCTGTGCTAGGACAGGAGGAGAGACCCAGTACTTC,CACARTGGETQYF
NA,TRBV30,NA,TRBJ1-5,TGTGCCTGGAGTGGCGGGGGTAATCAGCCCCAGCATTTT,CAWSGGGNQPQHF
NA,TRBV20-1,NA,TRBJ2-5,TGCAGTGCTAGAGATTTCGGGACCCAAGAGACCCAGTACTTC,CSARDFGTQETQYF
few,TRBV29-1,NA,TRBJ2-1,TGCAGCGTTGTAGAACTTAATGAGCAGTTCTTC,CSVVELNEQFF
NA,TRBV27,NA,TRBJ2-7,TGTGCCAGCAGTTTAAATTCCCCCCTAGGCGAGCAGTACTTC,CASSLNSPLGEQYF
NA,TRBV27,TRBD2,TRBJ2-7,TGTGCCAGCCGGTTTCGGGGCGGGAGCTACGAGCAGTACTTC,CASRFRGGSYEQYF
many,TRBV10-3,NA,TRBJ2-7,TGTGCCATCAGTGAGTCATTAGTAACCTACGAGCAGTACTTC,CAISESLVTYEQYF
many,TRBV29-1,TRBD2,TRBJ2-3,TGCAGCTCGAGGACTAGCGGGAGGGGTGGAGATACGCAGTATTTT,CSSRTSGRGGDTQYF
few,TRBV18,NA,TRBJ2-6,TGTGCCAGCTCACCACTACAGGGATCTGGGGCCAACGTCCTGACTTTC,CASSPLQGSGANVLTF
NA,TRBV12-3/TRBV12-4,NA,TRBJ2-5,TGTGCCAGCAGTTCCGGGGTTGGTAGGGAGACCCAGTACTTC,CASSSGVGRETQYF
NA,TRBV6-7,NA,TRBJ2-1,TGTGCCAGCAGTTATGCCGGGCCATTATACAATGAGCAGTTCTTC,CASSYAGPLYNEQFF